This passage covers 8 T cell receptor beta chains from one sample sequenced in a study of Ad26.COV2.S vaccination and SARS-CoV-2 variants. Only in-frame clones appear in the TCRdb table, and some are missing; sequencing was by immunoSEQ multiplex PCR. The repertoire has 320,000 or so clones, 90% of them found once; the top ten carry around 5%. Treatment in this sample: around 19 received Ad26.COV2.S at low or high dose, single or two shots; roughly five received placebo; per-sample allocation not given. Specimens were obtained on day 63 following the first vaccine or placebo injection. The sample here was peripheral blood, taken in a trial of Ad26.COV2.S vaccine versus placebo. The origin of the receptors is a person between 18 and 60 years old who received the Ad26.COV2.S COVID-19 vaccine or a placebo.

V is TRBV5-1 and J is TRBJ2-5; 8 bases line up with TRBD1. The CDR3 runs 13 residues. CDR1 and CDR2 (germline): SGHRS, YFSETQ. V was pared by 6 bases and J by 4 bases, with 5 bases of the junction left unmatched. CDR3 sequence reads: CASTSGQGETQYF. The CDR3, as DNA: TGCGCCAGCACCTCTGGACAGGGAGAGACCCAGTACTTC.

V usage is TRBV5-1 and J usage is TRBJ1-5, with D unresolved. Germline CDR1 reads SGHRS; CDR2 reads YFSETQ. V lost 2 bases to trimming and J lost 0 bases, with 9 bases between them. CDR3 length: 15 amino acids. In nucleotides, the CDR3 is TGCGCCAGCAGCTTAGGTCCGCATAGCAATCAGCCCCAGCATTTT. It yields the protein CASSLGPHSNQPQHF.

This chain uses TRBV10-3 with TRBJ1-6; TRBD1 agrees at 7 bases. Trimming took 10 bases from V and 7 from J; bases not matched to a gene: 13. Per germline, CDR1 ENHRY and CDR2 SYGVKD. The CDR3 contains 15 residues. Written as DNA, the CDR3 is TGTGCCAGCTTCAACCCGGGACAGCGCAATTCACCCCTCCACTTT. This translates into CASFNPGQRNSPLHF.

The rearrangement uses TRBV7-8 and TRBJ1-2, with D maybe TRBD1 (5 bases). V was cut by 5 bases and J by 14 bases, with 27 bases left in between. CDR3 length: 15 amino acids. The germline V gene encodes CDR1 SGHVS and CDR2 FQNEAQ. The CDR3 DNA sequence: TGTGCCAGCAGCGCCGTTTTTGTGTTGAGGGACCGTCGAACCTTC. It translates to CASSAVFVLRDRRTF.

This clone has a single count. The rearrangement links TRBV28 to TRBJ1-5; 10 bases match TRBD1. The germline CDR1 and CDR2 sequences are MDHEN and SYDVKM. CDR3 length: 17 residues. V lost 4 bases to trimming and J lost 0 bases; unmatched junction nucleotides: 6. In nucleotides, the CDR3 is TGTGCCAGCAGTTCCCCGACAGGGGGCATTAGCAATCAGCCCCAGCATTTT. Protein product: CASSSPTGGISNQPQHF.

The chain recombines TRBV7-9 with TRBJ2-3; possible D gene TRBD2, 6 bases. The CDR3 extends over 15 amino acids. Germline lookup yields CDR1 SEHNR and CDR2 FQNEAQ (reference sequence). Between the trimmed V and J ends, which lost 2 bases and 3 bases, there was a span of 12 bases. The CDR3 loop is CASSLSASATDTQYF. CDR3 sequence (DNA): TGTGCCAGCAGCTTATCAGCTAGCGCTACAGATACGCAGTATTTT. The full variable domain, with the rest looked up from reference TRBV7-9 and TRBJ2-3, is DTGVSQNPRHKITKRGQNVTFRCDPISEHNRLYWYRQTLGQGPEFLTYFQNEAQLEKSRLLSDRFSAERPKGSFSTLEIQRTEQGDSAMYLCASSLSASATDTQYFGPGTRLTVL.

This rearrangement joins TRBV18 to TRBJ2-7; 7 positions match TRBD1. The CDR3 totals 12 residues. Unmatched junction bases numbered 4, after V lost 4 bases and J lost 7 bases. Germline values: CDR1 KGHSH, CDR2 LQKENI. CDR3: CASSRQGGEQYF. CDR3 nucleotide sequence: TGTGCCAGCTCACGACAGGGTGGGGAGCAGTACTTC.

V and J are TRBV5-5 and TRBJ2-7, with TRBD1 matching 9 bases. The germline gives CDR1 SGHKS, CDR2 YYEKEE (reference sequence). V gave up 6 bases and J gave up 1 base; unmatched junction bases: 5. The CDR3 is 14 amino acids. The CDR3 loop reads CASMLGTGSYEQYF. CDR3 sequence (DNA): TGTGCCAGCATGCTAGGGACAGGGTCCTACGAGCAGTACTTC.